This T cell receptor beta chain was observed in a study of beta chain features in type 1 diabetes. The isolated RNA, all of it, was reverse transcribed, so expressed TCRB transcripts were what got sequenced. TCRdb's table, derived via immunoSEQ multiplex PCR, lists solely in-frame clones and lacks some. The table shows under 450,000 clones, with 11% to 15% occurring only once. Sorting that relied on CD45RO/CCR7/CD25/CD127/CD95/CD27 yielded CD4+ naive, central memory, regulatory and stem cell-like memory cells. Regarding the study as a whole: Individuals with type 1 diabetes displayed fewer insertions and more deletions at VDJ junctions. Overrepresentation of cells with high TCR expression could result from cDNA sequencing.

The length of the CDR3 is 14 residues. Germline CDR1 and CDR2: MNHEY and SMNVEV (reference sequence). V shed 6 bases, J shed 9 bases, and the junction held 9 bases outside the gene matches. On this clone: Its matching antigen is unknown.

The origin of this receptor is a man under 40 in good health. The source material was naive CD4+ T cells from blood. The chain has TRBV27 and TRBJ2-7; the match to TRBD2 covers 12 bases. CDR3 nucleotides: TGTGCCAGCAGAGGACTAGCGGGAATCCCAAGGCAGTACGTC. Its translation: CASRGLAGIPRQYV.